The rows below give T cell receptor beta chains drawn from one sample of a study of T cell clonotyping in hematopoietic cell transplantation. Sequenced by immunoSEQ multiplex PCR; TCRdb stores in-frame clones only, minus some. The sample yields tens of thousands of clones, roughly 85% seen once. This sample comprised peripheral blood mononuclear cells, obtained before stem cell transplant. All receptors derive from a man between 60 and 70 years old with acute myeloid leukemia. Some clones in this sample may be carry-over from other donors' samples. The CDR3 runs from the conserved cysteine through the conserved F or W. A D gene is named only where the DNA matches it firmly. A clone size is listed for some rows: how often the clone was seen (once, few, many), or a class if it is expanded.

j_gene | abundance | d_gene | v_gene | CDR3nt | CDR3aa
TRBJ2-6 | NA | NA | TRBV28 | TGTGCCAGCAGCCACGGGGGCAGGGGATTTGGGGCCAACGTCCTGACTTTC | CASSHGGRGFGANVLTF
TRBJ1-1 | NA | NA | TRBV7-2 | TGTGCCAGCACAGGGGAGGCAGGTGTCACTGAAGCTTTCTTT | CASTGEAGVTEAFF
TRBJ1-2 | NA | NA | TRBV4-1 | TGCGCCAGCAGCCAAGATATTCTTGGGGGGAGGGTTGGCTACACCTTC | CASSQDILGGRVGYTF
TRBJ2-7 | NA | NA | TRBV7-2 | TGTGCCAGCAGCTTAGGATTGGGTGTAGGGTACGAGCAGTACTTC | CASSLGLGVGYEQYF
TRBJ2-1 | NA | TRBD2 | TRBV5-1 | TGCGCCAGCAGCCGTAGCGGGGGGGCTTCCAATGAGCAGTTCTTC | CASSRSGGASNEQFF
TRBJ1-2 | NA | NA | TRBV4-3 | TGCGCCAGCAGCCGAGGCTATGGCTACACCTTC | CASSRGYGYTF
TRBJ2-1 | medium-sized | NA | TRBV7-6 | TGTGCCAGCAGCCGATCGACAGGTTCCTACAATGAGCAGTTCTTC | CASSRSTGSYNEQFF
TRBJ2-7 | NA | TRBD1 | TRBV7-7 | TGTGCTAGCAGCCCACGGACAGGGGACTACGAGCAGTACTTC | CASSPRTGDYEQYF
TRBJ1-3 | once | NA | TRBV5-5 | TGTGCCAGCAGCCCCACAGTGCTCGGGGTTGGAAACACCATATATTTT | CASSPTVLGVGNTIYF
TRBJ1-5 | NA | NA | TRBV19 | TGTGCCAGTATGATATCTATGGTGGGTTACAATCAGCCCCAGCATTTT | CASMISMVGYNQPQHF
TRBJ1-4 | NA | NA | TRBV7-2 | TGTGCCAGCAGCCAGACAGGTGGCGAAAAACTGTTTTTT | CASSQTGGEKLFF
TRBJ2-7 | few | TRBD2 | TRBV7-8 | TGTGCCAGCAGCCGCGGGGGGGGGAAGTCCTACGAGCAGTACTTC | CASSRGGGKSYEQYF
TRBJ2-1 | NA | NA | TRBV10-3 | TGTGCCATCAGTGAGGGCGGATACAATGAGCAGTTCTTC | CAISEGGYNEQFF
TRBJ1-2 | NA | TRBD1 | TRBV5-1 | TGCGCCAGCAGCTTGGGGACAGGCCCCGGGTACACCTTC | CASSLGTGPGYTF
TRBJ1-2 | NA | NA | TRBV29-1 | TGCAGCGTTAGCTCGGCAGGGAATGGCTACACCTTC | CSVSSAGNGYTF
TRBJ1-6 | NA | TRBD1 | TRBV11-3 | TGTGCCAGCAGCGCCCGGACAGGGAGTGGTTCACCCCTCCACTTT | CASSARTGSGSPLHF